A selection of T cell receptor beta chains follows, all from one sample in a study of graft-versus-host responses after intestinal transplantation. For these TCRs, the target antigens are not known. Using immunoSEQ multiplex PCR, the repertoire was profiled, and TCRdb retains in-frame clones only, with some absent. The sample holds fewer than 120,000 clones, 90% to 95% seen once. Sequenced here: unstimulated CD8+ T cells sorted from spleen or lymph node cells, sampled before intestinal transplant. Receptors were obtained from a human donor who received an intestinal transplant. Both conserved end residues are part of each CDR3. A D gene is named only where the DNA matches it firmly. Only some rows state a clone size, as once, few, many or a class for expanded clones.

J: TRBJ2-1
size: NA
D: NA
V: TRBV27
DNA: TGTGCCAGCAGTTTATTACGGCTAAACGGGGACAATGAGCAGTTCTTC
CDR3: CASSLLRLNGDNEQFF

J: TRBJ1-3
size: NA
D: NA
V: TRBV9
DNA: TGTGCCAGCAGCGTAGAATGGGGAACTGGAAACACCATATATTTT
CDR3: CASSVEWGTGNTIYF

J: TRBJ2-7
size: NA
D: TRBD1
V: TRBV19
DNA: TGTGCCAGTAGCATAGGGACAGGGTACGAGCAGTACTTC
CDR3: CASSIGTGYEQYF

J: TRBJ2-6
size: NA
D: NA
V: TRBV6-1
DNA: TGTGCCAGCAGTGAAAGAATGGATCGTAGCTCTGGGGCCAACGTCCTGACTTTC
CDR3: CASSERMDRSSGANVLTF

J: TRBJ2-7
size: NA
D: NA
V: TRBV5-6
DNA: TGTGCCAGCAGCCCCGGAGGTCCCGAGCAGTACTTC
CDR3: CASSPGGPEQYF

J: TRBJ2-7
size: NA
D: TRBD1
V: TRBV7-2
DNA: TGTGCCAGCGGATGGACAGGGGGCCCCTCCGAGCAGTACTTC
CDR3: CASGWTGGPSEQYF

J: TRBJ2-5
size: NA
D: NA
V: TRBV12-5
DNA: TGTGCTAGTGGTCTTGACGCAGGGTCCCAAGAGACCCAGTACTTC
CDR3: CASGLDAGSQETQYF

J: TRBJ1-2
size: NA
D: NA
V: TRBV12-5
DNA: TGTGCTAGTGGTTTAGGCCCCGGGGCGTATGGCTACACCTTC
CDR3: CASGLGPGAYGYTF

J: TRBJ2-7
size: NA
D: TRBD1
V: TRBV6-1
DNA: TGTGCCAGCAGCCCGGGACAGGGGGCGGCCTACGAGCAGTACTTC
CDR3: CASSPGQGAAYEQYF

J: TRBJ2-1
size: NA
D: NA
V: TRBV2
DNA: TGTGCCAGCTTGCAGGAGGGGGCGGGCTCGACCCGTTACAATGAGCAGTTCTTC
CDR3: CASLQEGAGSTRYNEQFF

J: TRBJ2-7
size: NA
D: NA
V: TRBV29-1
DNA: TGCAGCGTTTCCGGACAGAGCTACGAGCAGTACTTC
CDR3: CSVSGQSYEQYF

J: TRBJ2-7
size: NA
D: NA
V: TRBV5-6
DNA: TGTGCCAGCAGCTTGGCTGACGGGGAGCAGTACTTC
CDR3: CASSLADGEQYF

J: TRBJ2-3
size: once
D: NA
V: TRBV7-6
DNA: TGTGCCAGCAGCTTAGCGCGCGGCACAGATACGCAGTATTTT
CDR3: CASSLARGTDTQYF

J: TRBJ2-7
size: NA
D: TRBD2
V: TRBV9
DNA: TGTGCCAGCAGCTACGAGGGACTAGCGTCGGACGAGCAGTACTTC
CDR3: CASSYEGLASDEQYF

J: TRBJ2-1
size: NA
D: TRBD2
V: TRBV27
DNA: TGTGCCAGCACCCCGGGACTAAACCACAATGAGCAGTTCTTC
CDR3: CASTPGLNHNEQFF

J: TRBJ2-1
size: NA
D: TRBD2
V: TRBV11-2
DNA: TGTGCCAGCAGCCCACGACTAGCGCCATACTACAATGAGCAGTTCTTC
CDR3: CASSPRLAPYYNEQFF

J: TRBJ2-1
size: NA
D: NA
V: TRBV9
DNA: TGTGCCAGCAGCGTAGATGCAGGTGGCAATGAGCAGTTCTTC
CDR3: CASSVDAGGNEQFF

J: TRBJ2-1
size: NA
D: TRBD2
V: TRBV5-1
DNA: TGCGCCAGCAGCTGGACTAGCGGGAGTCTCTATGAGCAGTTCTTC
CDR3: CASSWTSGSLYEQFF

J: TRBJ2-3
size: once
D: NA
V: TRBV27
DNA: TGTGCCAGCAGTTTGCTACAGAGCACAGATACGCAGTATTTT
CDR3: CASSLLQSTDTQYF

J: TRBJ2-7
size: NA
D: NA
V: TRBV27
DNA: TGTGCCAGCAGCCTCGGGGGGCGGCCCTACGAGCAGTACTTC
CDR3: CASSLGGRPYEQYF

J: TRBJ2-7
size: few
D: NA
V: TRBV5-6
DNA: TGTGCCAGCAGCCCCCCTACCTCTTGGGAGCAGTACTTC
CDR3: CASSPPTSWEQYF

J: TRBJ1-1
size: NA
D: NA
V: TRBV19
DNA: TGTGCCAGTAGCCGTGCTCAGGGGATAAACACTGAAGCTTTCTTT
CDR3: CASSRAQGINTEAFF

J: TRBJ1-1
size: NA
D: NA
V: TRBV27
DNA: TGTGCCAGCAGTTTATATAAGGGTAACACTGAAGCTTTCTTT
CDR3: CASSLYKGNTEAFF

J: TRBJ2-1
size: NA
D: TRBD2
V: TRBV27
DNA: TGTGCCAGCAGCCCGGGGGGGCCATACAATGAGCAGTTCTTC
CDR3: CASSPGGPYNEQFF

J: TRBJ2-7
size: NA
D: NA
V: TRBV10-3
DNA: TGTGCCACCCTTAGCAACCGCGAGCAGTACTTC
CDR3: CATLSNREQYF

J: TRBJ2-5
size: NA
D: NA
V: TRBV28
DNA: TGTGCCAGCAGTCCCCGAGGGGGGGAGGGCCGGGAGACCCAGTACTTC
CDR3: CASSPRGGEGRETQYF